This T cell receptor beta chain stems from a study of blood T cell repertoires in COVID-19 (dated by TCRdb to between 2020 and 2021). Some background on the complete study: The collaborator samples originated in the United States, Italy and Spain and spanned the acute and convalescent phases of COVID-19. HLA class I and class II types, where available, came from metadata supplied by the sample provider rather than from assay-based typing. Sample metadata almost always included a de-identified subject ID, COVID-19 status, age in years and sex. A freely available public database, intended as a resource for researchers studying the immune response to SARS-CoV-2, is where the repertoires were released. The prospective study material was composed of cDNA or gDNA derived from T cells, B-cell-depleted T cells, or PBMCs. The dataset comprised deeply sampled blood TCRbeta repertoires from subjects exposed to, actively infected with, or recovered from COVID-19. The samples were drawn from two sources: the first 160 participants of the ongoing ImmuneRACE study, and 950 to 1,500 subjects contributed by 6 global collaborators. The study at large found these results: Clinical and demographic metadata were provided uncurated, with the amount varying by source and participant.

Trimming leaves V shorter by 0 bases and J shorter by 10 bases, with the junction holding 6 bases beyond the gene matches. The CDR3 sequence holds 15 residues, the cysteine and phenylalanine included. Kept here is only the CDR3 DNA, which spans 45 bases and is read in frame from base 1. The germline V gene encodes CDR1 SEHNR and CDR2 FQNEAQ (reference sequence). One collaborating source in Seattle enrolled patients during active infection and followed them longitudinally through the course of disease. The collaborating institutions used their own protocols to collect whole blood in K2EDTA tubes. For TCRbeta analysis, collaborators shipped samples in one of three forms: frozen whole blood, isolated PBMCs, or DNA extracted from either of those sample types. As to this clone: The specificity of this receptor is unknown. No much larger clone exists at a distance of one base, and base qualities are not known.

The immunoSEQ Assay, a bias-controlled multiplex PCR, was used to amplify TCRbeta CDR3 regions from genomic DNA. Under the source paper's analysis protocol: The number of nucleated cells in each sample was estimated from the amplification of reference gene primers within the assay. To quantify the absolute abundance of each unique TCRbeta CDR3 rearrangement, sequence reads were collapsed and filtered. For each sample, productive Simpson clonality was calculated by taking the square root of Simpson's diversity index across productive rearrangements. TCRdb limited this immuneACCESS table to in-frame rearrangements with V and J called. A share of clones is missing; checked studies link under half to unresolved V genes, and the rest is unexplained. From that table come the V and J calls and clone size; the DNA was used to work out D and trimming. The sample yields 150,000 to 200,000 clones; around four fifths were counted once. The leading ten clones occupy roughly 14% of the sample.

Sequenced material: peripheral blood. The receptor chain draws on TRBV7-9 and TRBJ1-6, with 7 bases matching TRBD1. This receptor was identified in a woman in her seventies with COVID-19, enrolled during active disease. The nucleotide sequence is TGTGCCAGCAGCTTAGCGACAGGGCTGAAATCACCCCTCCACTTT. It specifies CASSLATGLKSPLHF.